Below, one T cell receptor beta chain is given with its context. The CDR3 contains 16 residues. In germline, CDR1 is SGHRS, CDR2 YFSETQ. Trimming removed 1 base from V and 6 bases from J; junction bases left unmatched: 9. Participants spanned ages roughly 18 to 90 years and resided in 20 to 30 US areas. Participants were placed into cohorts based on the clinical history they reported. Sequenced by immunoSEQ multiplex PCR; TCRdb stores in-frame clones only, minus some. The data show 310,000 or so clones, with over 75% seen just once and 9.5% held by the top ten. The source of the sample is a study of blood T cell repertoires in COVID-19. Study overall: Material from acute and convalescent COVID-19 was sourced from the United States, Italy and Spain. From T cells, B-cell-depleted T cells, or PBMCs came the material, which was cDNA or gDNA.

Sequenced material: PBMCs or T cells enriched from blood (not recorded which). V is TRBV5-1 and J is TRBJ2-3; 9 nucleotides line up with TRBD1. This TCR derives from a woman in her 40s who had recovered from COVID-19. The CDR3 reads CASSLSLTGGIDTQYF. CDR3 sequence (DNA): TGCGCCAGCAGCTTGTCCCTGACAGGGGGTATTGATACGCAGTATTTT. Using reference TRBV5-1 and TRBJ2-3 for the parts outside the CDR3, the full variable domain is KAGVTQTPRYLIKTRGQQVTLSCSPISGHRSVSWYQQTPGQGLQFLFEYFSETQRNKGNFPGRFSGRQFSNSRSEMNVSTLELGDSALYLCASSLSLTGGIDTQYFGPGTRLTVL.